This TCR beta chain was obtained from a study of shared T cell receptors in the human thymus. CDR1 and CDR2 (germline): MNHEY, SVGAGI. Trimming took 0 bases from V and 9 from J, leaving 15 bases between them. This CDR3 contains 15 residues. Libraries were prepared by immunoSEQ multiplex PCR; TCRdb keeps only in-frame clonotypes and omits some of them. The table records about 380,000 clones, just under 95% of them present only once. Sequencing was carried out using thymocytes. This TCR derives from a human donor. The chain has TRBV6-5 and TRBJ2-1; tentatively, D is TRBD1 or TRBD2 (7 bases each). This CDR3 is CASSYSKGASGEQFF. CDR3 nucleotides: TGTGCCAGCAGTTACTCGAAGGGGGCTAGCGGTGAGCAGTTCTTC.